These 5 T cell receptor beta chains share one sample of origin, sequenced in a study of vaccination and CD4 T cells after COVID-19. TCRdb independently ran MiXCR on the PCR reads; one entry per CDR3 protein. The data contain about 22,000 distinct CDR3 sequences, roughly 56% of them singletons. This material consisted of CD4+ T cells from blood, taken before SARS-CoV-2 vaccination. The receptors were sampled from a human donor who had recovered from COVID-19.

The chain links TRBV10-2 to TRBJ1-1, with D unclear. Between the trimmed V and J ends, which lost 6 bases and 4 bases, there was a span of 15 bases. The CDR3 is made up of 14 amino acids. Germline V lookup: CDR1 WSHSY, CDR2 SAAADI. The CDR3 here is CASRKVERGTEAFF. The CDR3 DNA is TGCGCCAGCAGGAAAGTCGAGCGTGGCACTGAAGCTTTCTTT.

Only a few counts were recorded for this clonotype. The chain employs TRBV19 and TRBJ2-7; 12 nucleotides agree with TRBD2. Losses at the gene ends were 6 bases for V and 0 bases for J; bases not matched to a gene: 0. This CDR3 is built from 14 residues. In germline, CDR1 is LNHDA, CDR2 SQIVND (reference sequence). CDR3 sequence: CASRTSGSSYEQYF. The CDR3 nucleotides are TGTGCCAGTAGGACTAGCGGGAGCTCCTACGAGCAGTACTTC.

The chain uses TRBV10-3 and TRBJ1-3; TRBD1 matches at 7 bases. CDR3 length: 14 amino acids. Trimming removed 10 bases from V and 8 bases from J; junction bases left unmatched: 14. The germline V gene encodes CDR1 ENHRY and CDR2 SYGVKD. CDR3 DNA sequence: TGTGCCACCGCGACAGGGAAATTCACGGACACCATATATTTT. Its translation is CATATGKFTDTIYF.

The sample holds a few counts of this clonotype. The V and J genes are TRBV15 and TRBJ2-3; maybe TRBD2 (6 bases). This CDR3 has 14 residues. Looked up from germline, CDR1 is LNHNV and CDR2 is YYDKDF (reference sequence). V lost 5 bases and J lost 0, with 9 bases in between. The CDR3: CATSSLASTDTQYF. The CDR3 region has the DNA TGTGCCACCAGCTCACTAGCTAGCACAGATACGCAGTATTTT.

This clonotype was observed once. J is TRBJ2-2 and V is TRBV24-1; the match to TRBD1 covers 10 bases. The trim removed 4 bases at V and 7 bases at J, leaving 8 bases unmatched. The CDR3 sequence is 16 residues long. The V gene's germline CDR1 is KGHDR and CDR2 SFDVKD. The CDR3 loop reads CATSDRRQGAGGELFF. CDR3 DNA sequence: TGTGCCACCAGTGACCGTCGACAGGGGGCGGGCGGGGAGCTGTTTTTT.